The sequence of this T cell receptor beta chain was determined in a study of cytomegalovirus exposure and HLA in healthy donors. Notes on the study in general: Previously analyzed data showed that most TCR beta V segments were productive at a frequency of about 87% or about 30%. In vitro testing confirmed a few CMV-associated chains as specific for CMV antigens. The dataset shows that most TCR sequences were rare, while some public TCRs occurred in many donors. With further analysis later on, most CMV-associated TCR beta chains appeared HLA-restricted.

To note about this clone: Its antigen remains unidentified.

13 Jbeta primers and 60 Vbeta primers were used for the PCR. TCRdb's table, derived via immunoSEQ multiplex PCR, lists solely in-frame clones and lacks some. Of 130,000 or so clones listed, around 8.5% are singletons. The source of this sequence is a man aged 35 to 55 in good health and CMV-seronegative. The sample was PBMCs.

CDR3 DNA: TGTGCTAGTGGGGGACAGGGAATCTACAATGAGCAGTTCTTC. It is translated as CASGGQGIYNEQFF. The rearrangement links TRBV12-5 to TRBJ2-1, with 9 bases fitting TRBD1. Trimming removed 6 bases from V and 3 bases from J; junction bases left unmatched: 3. In germline, CDR1 is LGHNT, CDR2 FRNRAP. CDR3 size: 14 residues. The full variable domain, with the rest looked up from reference TRBV12-5 and TRBJ2-1, is DARVTQTPRHKVTEMGQEVTMRCQPILGHNTVFWYRQTMMQGLELLAYFRNRAPLDDSGMPKDRFSAEMPDATLATLKIQPSEPRDSAVYFCASGGQGIYNEQFFGPGTRLTVL.